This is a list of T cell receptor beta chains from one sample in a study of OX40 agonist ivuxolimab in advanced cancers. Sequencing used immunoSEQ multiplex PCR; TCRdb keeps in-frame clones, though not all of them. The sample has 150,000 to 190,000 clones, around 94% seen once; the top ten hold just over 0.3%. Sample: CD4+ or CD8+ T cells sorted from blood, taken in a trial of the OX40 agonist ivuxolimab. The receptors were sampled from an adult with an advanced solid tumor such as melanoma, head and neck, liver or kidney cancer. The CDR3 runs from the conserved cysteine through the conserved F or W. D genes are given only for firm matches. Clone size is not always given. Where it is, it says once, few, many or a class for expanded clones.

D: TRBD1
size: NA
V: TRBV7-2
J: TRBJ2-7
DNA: TGTGCCAGCAGCTCAGCGCGGCGGACAGGGCCCTACGAGCAGTACTTC
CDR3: CASSSARRTGPYEQYF

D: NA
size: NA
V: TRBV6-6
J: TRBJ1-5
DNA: TGTGCCAGCAGTTACGGTCCGGGGGCTAGCAATCAGCCCCAGCATTTT
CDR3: CASSYGPGASNQPQHF

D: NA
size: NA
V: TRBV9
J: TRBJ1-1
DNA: TGTGCCAGCAGCGGTATGGACTGGGGAGGTAGCACTGAAGCTTTCTTT
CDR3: CASSGMDWGGSTEAFF

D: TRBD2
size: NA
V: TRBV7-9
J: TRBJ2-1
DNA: TGTGCCAGCAGCTTTTCGGGGGGAGGGATCCACAATGAGCAGTTCTTC
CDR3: CASSFSGGGIHNEQFF

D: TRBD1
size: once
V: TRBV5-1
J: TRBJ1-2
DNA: TGCGCCAGCAGCACGGACAGGCCCTTTGGCTACACCTTC
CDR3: CASSTDRPFGYTF

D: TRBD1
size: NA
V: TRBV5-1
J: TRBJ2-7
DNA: TGCGCCAGCAGCTTGGTGACAGGGGAATACGAGCAGTACTTC
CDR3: CASSLVTGEYEQYF

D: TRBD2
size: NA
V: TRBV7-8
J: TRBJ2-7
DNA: TGTGCCAGCAGCTTAGGACTAGCGTGGTACGAGCAGTACTTC
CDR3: CASSLGLAWYEQYF

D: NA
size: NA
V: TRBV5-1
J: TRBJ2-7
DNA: TGCGCCAGCAGCTTGGGGACAGTATACGAGCAGTACTTC
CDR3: CASSLGTVYEQYF

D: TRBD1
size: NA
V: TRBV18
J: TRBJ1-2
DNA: TGTGCCAGCTCACCACTCGTGGACAGGGGTGGTGGCTACACCTTC
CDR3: CASSPLVDRGGGYTF

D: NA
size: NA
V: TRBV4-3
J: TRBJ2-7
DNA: TGCGCCAGCAGCCAAGCTTGGGGCCGTACATCCTACGAGCAGTACTTC
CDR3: CASSQAWGRTSYEQYF

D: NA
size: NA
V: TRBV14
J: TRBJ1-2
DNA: TGTGCCAGCAGCCAAGATCGGGCACCAGCTAACTATGGCTACACCTTC
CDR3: CASSQDRAPANYGYTF

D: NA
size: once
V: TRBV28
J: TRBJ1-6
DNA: TGTGCCAGCACCGTAGGCCGTTCACCCCTCCACTTT
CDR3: CASTVGRSPLHF

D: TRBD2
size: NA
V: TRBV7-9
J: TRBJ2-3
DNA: TGTGCCAGCAGCTTTATAAGGACTAGCGGGGCATACACAGATACGCAGTATTTT
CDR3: CASSFIRTSGAYTDTQYF

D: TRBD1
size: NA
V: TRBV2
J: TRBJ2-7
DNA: TGTGCCAGCAGTGCGGACAGGGGGATCCACGAGCAGTACTTC
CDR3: CASSADRGIHEQYF

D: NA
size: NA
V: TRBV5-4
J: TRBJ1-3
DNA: TGTGCCAGCAGCTTTAGGGAAAACGGAAACACCATATATTTT
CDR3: CASSFRENGNTIYF

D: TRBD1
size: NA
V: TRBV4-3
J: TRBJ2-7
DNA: TGCGCCAGCAGCCGGGACAGGGACCTCTACGAGCAGTACTTC
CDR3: CASSRDRDLYEQYF

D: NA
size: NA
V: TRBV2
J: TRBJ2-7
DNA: TGTGCCGGAGGGACTCCAGAGCAGTACTTC
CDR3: CAGGTPEQYF

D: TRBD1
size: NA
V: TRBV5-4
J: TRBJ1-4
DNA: TGTGCCAGCAGCTTGAGGGGACAGCTAGGTGCAACTAATGAAAAACTGTTTTTT
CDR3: CASSLRGQLGATNEKLFF

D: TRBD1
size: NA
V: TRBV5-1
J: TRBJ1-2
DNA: TGCGCCAGCAGCTTGGTGACAGGGACTAACTATGGCTACACCTTC
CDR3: CASSLVTGTNYGYTF

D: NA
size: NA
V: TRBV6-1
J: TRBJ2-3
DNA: TGTGCCAGCAGTGAAGACTCGGGGGGCAGGGCAGATACGCAGTATTTT
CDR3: CASSEDSGGRADTQYF

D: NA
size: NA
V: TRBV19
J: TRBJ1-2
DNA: TGTGCCAGTAGTATTACCGTAGGTGGCTACACCTTC
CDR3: CASSITVGGYTF

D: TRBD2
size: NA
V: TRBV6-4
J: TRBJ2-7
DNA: TGTGCCAGCAGAACCAGGAGCCGACTAGCCCTAAAACCCTACGAGCAGTACTTC
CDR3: CASRTRSRLALKPYEQYF

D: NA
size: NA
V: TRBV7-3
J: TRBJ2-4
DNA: TGTGCCAGCAGCCCCCGCGGCCCCTCGAGGCGCCCTCCCAAAAACATTCAGTACTTC
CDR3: CASSPRGPSRRPPKNIQYF

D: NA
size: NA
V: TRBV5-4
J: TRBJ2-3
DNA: TGTGCCAGCAGCTTGAGAGCGGTACGGACAGATACGCAGTATTTT
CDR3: CASSLRAVRTDTQYF

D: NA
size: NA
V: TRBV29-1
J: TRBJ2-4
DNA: TGCAGCGCAACTAGGGTGGCTGAAAACATTCAGTACTTC
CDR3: CSATRVAENIQYF

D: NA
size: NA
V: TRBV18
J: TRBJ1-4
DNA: TGTGCCAGCTCACGGGGGCCAACTAATGAAAAACTGTTTTTT
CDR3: CASSRGPTNEKLFF

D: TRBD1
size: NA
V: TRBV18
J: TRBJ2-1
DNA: TGTGCCAGCACACAGGGGAGCCCCCATGAGCAGTTCTTC
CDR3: CASTQGSPHEQFF

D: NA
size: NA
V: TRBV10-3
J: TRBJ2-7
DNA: TGTGCCATCAGTGAGATTCCCGAGGGCGAGCAGTACTTC
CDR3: CAISEIPEGEQYF

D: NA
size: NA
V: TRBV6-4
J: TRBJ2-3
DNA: TGTGCCAGCAGCAGAGGGACTTCTAGCACAGATACGCAGTATTTT
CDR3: CASSRGTSSTDTQYF

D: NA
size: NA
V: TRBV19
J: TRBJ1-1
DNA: TGTGCCAGTAGTATAGTAGGGGAGACTGAAGCTTTCTTT
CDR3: CASSIVGETEAFF

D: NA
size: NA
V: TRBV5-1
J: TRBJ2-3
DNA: TGCGCCAGCAGCTTCCGGGGGGCTTCCACAGATACGCAGTATTTT
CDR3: CASSFRGASTDTQYF

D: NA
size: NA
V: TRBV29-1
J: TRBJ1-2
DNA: TGCAGCGTTGCAGCCCTTACAAGTGGCTACACCTTC
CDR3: CSVAALTSGYTF

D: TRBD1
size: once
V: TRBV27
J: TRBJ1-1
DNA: TGTGCCAGCAGCCGAGGACAGGGGGCAAGGGTCACTGAAGCTTTCTTT
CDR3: CASSRGQGARVTEAFF

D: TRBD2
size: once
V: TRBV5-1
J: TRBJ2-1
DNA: TGCGCCAGCAGCTATGGACTAGACTACTGGCAGGCGGACGAGCAGTTCTTC
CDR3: CASSYGLDYWQADEQFF

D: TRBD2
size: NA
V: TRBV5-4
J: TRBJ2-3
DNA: TGTGCCAGCAGCCGTGTGGACGGGGGGGTGCCAGATACGCAGTATTTT
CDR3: CASSRVDGGVPDTQYF

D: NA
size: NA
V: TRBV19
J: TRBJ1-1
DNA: TGTGCCAGTAGTTTAAGACCGAATTACGCTGAAGCTTTCTTT
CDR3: CASSLRPNYAEAFF

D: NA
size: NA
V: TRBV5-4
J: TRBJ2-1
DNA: TGTGCCAGCAGCTTGGACGGGAGTTGGGGTGAGCAGTTCTTC
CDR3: CASSLDGSWGEQFF

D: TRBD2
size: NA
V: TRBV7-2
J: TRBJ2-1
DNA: TGTGCCAGCACCCGGACTAGCGGGGTACTGGCGGGTGAGCAGTTCTTC
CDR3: CASTRTSGVLAGEQFF

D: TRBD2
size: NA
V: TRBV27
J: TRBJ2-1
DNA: TGTGCCAGCAGTTCGCCTCTCCGCGGGGGGCTTTACAATGAGCAGTTCTTC
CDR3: CASSSPLRGGLYNEQFF

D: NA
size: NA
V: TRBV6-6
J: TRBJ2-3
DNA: TGTGCCAGCAGCCCGGGGCCAAGCACAGATACGCAGTATTTT
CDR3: CASSPGPSTDTQYF

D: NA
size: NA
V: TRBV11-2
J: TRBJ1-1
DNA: TGTGCCAGCAGCTTAGACCGAGCGGGGGCTTTCTTT
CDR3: CASSLDRAGAFF

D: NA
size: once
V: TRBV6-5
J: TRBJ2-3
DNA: TGTGCCAGCAGTTACTGGGCGCCGGTAAGGAATACGCAGTATTTT
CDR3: CASSYWAPVRNTQYF

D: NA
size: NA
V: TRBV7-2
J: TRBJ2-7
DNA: TGTGCCAGCAGCTCCCAAAGCGGCCCCTACGAGCAGTACTTC
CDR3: CASSSQSGPYEQYF